The rows below give T cell receptor beta chains drawn from one sample of a study of blood T cell repertoires in COVID-19. Produced via immunoSEQ multiplex PCR; TCRdb's table is partial and in-frame only. Of approximately 58,000 clones detected, 85% appear once; the ten largest clones hold roughly 5.1%. The specimen was peripheral blood. The receptors were gathered from a middle-aged man with active COVID-19. CDR3s include the opening cysteine and the closing phenylalanine or tryptophan. Each record gives: V gene, D gene, J gene, clone size, CDR3 protein, CDR3 DNA. The D gene is left open where the match is weak. A clone size is listed for some rows: how often the clone was seen (once, few, many), or a class if it is expanded.

>TRBV5-1|-|TRBJ1-1|-
CASILVGGNTEAFF
TGCGCCAGCATCCTCGTCGGGGGGAACACTGAAGCTTTCTTT
>TRBV5-1|-|TRBJ1-2|-
CATSGGGSNYGYTF
TGCGCCACCTCCGGAGGAGGCTCTAACTATGGCTACACCTTC
>TRBV5-5|-|TRBJ2-1|once
CASSLLLGVYNEQFF
TGTGCCAGCAGCCTGCTGCTAGGGGTCTACAATGAGCAGTTCTTC
>TRBV11-1|TRBD2|TRBJ2-7|few
CASSLGPSGIGYEQYF
TGTGCCAGCAGCTTAGGGCCTAGCGGGATCGGATACGAGCAGTACTTC
>TRBV11-2|-|TRBJ2-7|-
CASSFAEGGDSYEQYF
TGTGCCAGCAGCTTCGCTGAGGGGGGGGACTCCTACGAGCAGTACTTC
>TRBV21-1|-|TRBJ2-1|-
CASSRWTSGRGINEQFF
TGTGCCAGCAGCCGATGGACTAGCGGGAGGGGGATCAATGAGCAGTTCTTC
>TRBV7-9|TRBD1|TRBJ1-5|few
CASSLDPGQGIYQPQHF
TGTGCCAGCAGCTTGGACCCGGGACAGGGGATTTATCAGCCCCAGCATTTT
>TRBV6-5|-|TRBJ2-3|-
CASSWQSTDTQYF
TGTGCCAGCTCTTGGCAAAGCACAGATACGCAGTATTTT
>TRBV29-1|-|TRBJ2-1|-
CSVGQGFYNEQFF
TGCAGCGTTGGTCAGGGGTTCTACAATGAGCAGTTCTTC
>TRBV5-1|-|TRBJ2-1|-
CASSLPSYNEQFF
TGCGCCAGCAGCCTCCCGTCCTACAATGAGCAGTTCTTC
>TRBV27|TRBD1|TRBJ1-2|-
CASSGQGPYGYTF
TGTGCCAGCAGTGGACAGGGACCCTATGGCTACACCTTC
>TRBV4-2|TRBD1|TRBJ2-7|-
CASSQDGDRLPHEQYF
TGTGCCAGCAGCCAAGATGGGGACAGGCTCCCCCACGAGCAGTACTTC
>TRBV7-9|-|TRBJ1-2|-
CASSLASSYGYTF
TGTGCCAGCAGCTTAGCGAGTTCCTATGGCTACACCTTC
>TRBV7-6|TRBD2|TRBJ2-1|-
CASSSTSGYEQFF
TGTGCCAGCAGTTCAACTAGCGGGTATGAGCAGTTCTTC
>TRBV6-4|TRBD1|TRBJ1-2|-
CAAGTGDGYTF
TGTGCCGCGGGGACAGGGGATGGCTACACCTTC
>TRBV4-1|-|TRBJ2-2|-
CASSPGMGAGELFF
TGCGCCAGCAGCCCGGGGATGGGTGCGGGGGAGCTGTTTTTT